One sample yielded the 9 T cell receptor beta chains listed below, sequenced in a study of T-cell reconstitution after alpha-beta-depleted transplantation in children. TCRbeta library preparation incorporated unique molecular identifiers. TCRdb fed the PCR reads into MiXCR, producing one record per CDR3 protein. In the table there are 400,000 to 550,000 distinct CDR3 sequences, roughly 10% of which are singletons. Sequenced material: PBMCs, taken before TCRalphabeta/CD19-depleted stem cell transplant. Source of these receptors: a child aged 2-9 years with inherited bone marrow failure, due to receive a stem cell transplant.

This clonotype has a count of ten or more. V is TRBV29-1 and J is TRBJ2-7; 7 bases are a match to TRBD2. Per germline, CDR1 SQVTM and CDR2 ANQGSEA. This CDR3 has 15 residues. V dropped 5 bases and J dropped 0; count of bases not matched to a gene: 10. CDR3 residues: CSVRGVGTFSYEQYF. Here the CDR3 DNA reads TGCAGCGTTCGGGGGGTTGGTACCTTCTCCTACGAGCAGTACTTC.

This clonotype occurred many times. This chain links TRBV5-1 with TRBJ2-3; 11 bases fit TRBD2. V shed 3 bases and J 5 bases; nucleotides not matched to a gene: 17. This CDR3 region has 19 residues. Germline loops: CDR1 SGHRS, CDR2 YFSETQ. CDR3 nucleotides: TGCGCCAGCAGCTATGGAACCGGGACTAGCGGAGAGTGGGGAGATACGCAGTATTTT. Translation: CASSYGTGTSGEWGDTQYF.

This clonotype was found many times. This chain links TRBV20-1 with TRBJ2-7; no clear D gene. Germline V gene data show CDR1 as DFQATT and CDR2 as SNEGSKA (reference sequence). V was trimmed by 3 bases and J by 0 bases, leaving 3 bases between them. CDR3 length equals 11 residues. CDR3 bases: TGCAGTGCTAGCCTCTCCTACGAGCAGTACTTC. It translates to CSASLSYEQYF.

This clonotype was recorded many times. The CDR3 region has the DNA TGTGCCAGCAGTGAACCGCGGCGGGGACAGGTCGAGCAGTACTTC. Translated: CASSEPRRGQVEQYF. The chain recombines TRBV25-1 with TRBJ2-7, with TRBD1 identical over 8 bases. Unmatched junction bases numbered 9, after V lost 2 bases and J lost 6 bases. This CDR3 contains 15 residues. The germline gives CDR1 MGHDK, CDR2 SYGVNS.

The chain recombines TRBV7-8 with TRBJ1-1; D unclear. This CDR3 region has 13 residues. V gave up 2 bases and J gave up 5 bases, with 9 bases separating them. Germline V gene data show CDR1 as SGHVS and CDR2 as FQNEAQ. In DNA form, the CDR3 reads TGTGCCAGCAGCTTACGTATGGGGACTGAAGCTTTCTTT. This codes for CASSLRMGTEAFF.

The CDR3: CASSQDEGGTQYF. The DNA of the CDR3 is TGTGCCAGCAGCCAAGATGAAGGGGGTACGCAGTATTTT. The chain is built from TRBV14 and TRBJ2-3, with D possibly TRBD1 on 6 matching bases. Germline assignment: CDR1 SGHDN and CDR2 FVKESK. The V gene lost 0 bases and the J gene lost 8 bases, with 9 bases spanning the gap. The CDR3 extends over 13 amino acids.

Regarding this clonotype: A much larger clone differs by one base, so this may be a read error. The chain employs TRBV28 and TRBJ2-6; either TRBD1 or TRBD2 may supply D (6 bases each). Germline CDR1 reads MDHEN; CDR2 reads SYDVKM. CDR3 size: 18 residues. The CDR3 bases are TGTGCCAGCAGTTTCCAGCAGGGGAGGTCCGCTGGGGCCAACGTCCTGTCTTTC. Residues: CASSFQQGRSAGANVLSF. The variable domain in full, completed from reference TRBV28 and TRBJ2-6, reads DVKVTQSSRYLVKRTGEKVFLECVQDMDHENMFWYRQDPGLGLRLIYFSYDVKMKEKGDIPEGYSVSREKKERFSLILESASTNQTSMYLCASSFQQGRSAGANVLSFGAGSRLTVL.

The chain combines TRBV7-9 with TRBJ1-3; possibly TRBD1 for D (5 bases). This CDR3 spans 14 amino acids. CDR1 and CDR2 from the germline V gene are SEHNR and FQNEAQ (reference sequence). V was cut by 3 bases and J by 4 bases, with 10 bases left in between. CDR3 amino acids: CASSFGTFGNTIYF. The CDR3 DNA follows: TGTGCCAGCAGCTTTGGGACCTTCGGAAACACCATATATTTT.

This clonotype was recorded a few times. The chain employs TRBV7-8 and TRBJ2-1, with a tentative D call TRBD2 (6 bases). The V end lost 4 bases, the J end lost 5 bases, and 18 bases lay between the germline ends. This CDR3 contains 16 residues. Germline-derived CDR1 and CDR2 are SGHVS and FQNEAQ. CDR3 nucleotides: TGTGCCAGCAGCTCTCCCGGGACTGAGGGACACAATGAGCAGTTCTTC. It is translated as CASSSPGTEGHNEQFF. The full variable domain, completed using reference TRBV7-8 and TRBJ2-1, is GAGVSQSPRYKVAKRGQDVALRCDPISGHVSLFWYQQALGQGPEFLTYFQNEAQLDKSGLPSDRFFAERPEGSVSTLKIQRTQQEDSAVYLCASSSPGTEGHNEQFFGPGTRLTVL.